This T cell receptor beta chain was recorded in a study of shared clonotypes between healthy human individuals. General study results and limits: Sequencing of the sorted subsets was shown by rarefaction to be incomplete despite large depth.

Germline trimming cut 5 bases from V and 0 bases from J; bases unmatched to any gene: 12. The CDR3 sequence is 17 residues long. Germline V lookup: CDR1 MDHEN, CDR2 SYDVKM. Note on this clone: What it recognizes is unknown.

The assay was immunoSEQ multiplex PCR, and TCRdb's table has in-frame clones only and misses some. The sample lists around 1.6 million clones; about 98% were seen once. The J gene is TRBJ2-7, the V gene TRBV28; 8 bases agree with TRBD2. The sequencing sample was made of naive CD4+ T cells sorted from blood. Documented subset: CD45RA+ positively selected. The receptor comes from a man aged 25 to 45 in good health. The CDR3 region is CASSAVGLAGSSYEQYF. The CDR3 DNA reads as TGTGCCAGCAGTGCCGTTGGGCTAGCGGGCAGCTCCTACGAGCAGTACTTC.